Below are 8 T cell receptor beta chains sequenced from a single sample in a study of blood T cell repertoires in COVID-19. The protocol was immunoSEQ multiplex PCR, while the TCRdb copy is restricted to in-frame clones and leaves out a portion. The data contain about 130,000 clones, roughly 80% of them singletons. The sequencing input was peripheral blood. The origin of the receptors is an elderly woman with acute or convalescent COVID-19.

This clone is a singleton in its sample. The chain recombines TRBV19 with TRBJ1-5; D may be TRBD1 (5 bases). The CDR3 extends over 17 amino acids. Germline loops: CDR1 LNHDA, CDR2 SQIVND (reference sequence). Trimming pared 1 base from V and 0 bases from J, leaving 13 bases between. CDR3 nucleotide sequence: TGTGCCAGTAGTATAGGGGCTGGGGGGGATAGCAATCAGCCCCAGCATTTT. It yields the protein CASSIGAGGDSNQPQHF.

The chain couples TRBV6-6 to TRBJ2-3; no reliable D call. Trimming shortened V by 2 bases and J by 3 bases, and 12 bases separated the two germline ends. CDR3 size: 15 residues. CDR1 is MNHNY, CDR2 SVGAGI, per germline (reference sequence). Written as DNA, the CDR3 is TGTGCCAGCAGTTACGGGTCATCGACTACAGATACGCAGTATTTT. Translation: CASSYGSSTTDTQYF.

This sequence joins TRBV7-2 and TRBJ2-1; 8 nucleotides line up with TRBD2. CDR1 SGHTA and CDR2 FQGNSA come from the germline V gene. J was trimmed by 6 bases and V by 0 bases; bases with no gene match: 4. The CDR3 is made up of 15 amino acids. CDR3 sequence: CASSLAAGGLNEQFF. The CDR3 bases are TGTGCCAGCAGCTTAGCTGCGGGGGGCCTCAATGAGCAGTTCTTC.

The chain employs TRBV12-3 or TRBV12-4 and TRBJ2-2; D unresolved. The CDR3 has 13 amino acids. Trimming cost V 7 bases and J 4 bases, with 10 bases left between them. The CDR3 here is CASTPGGTGELFF. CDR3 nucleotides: TGTGCCAGCACCCCTGGCGGCACCGGGGAGCTGTTTTTT.

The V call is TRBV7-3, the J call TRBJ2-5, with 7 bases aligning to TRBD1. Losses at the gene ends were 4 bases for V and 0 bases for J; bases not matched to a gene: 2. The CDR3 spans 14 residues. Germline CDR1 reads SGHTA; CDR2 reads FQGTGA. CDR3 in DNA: TGTGCCAGCAGCTCGGACAGGTACCAAGAGACCCAGTACTTC. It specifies CASSSDRYQETQYF.

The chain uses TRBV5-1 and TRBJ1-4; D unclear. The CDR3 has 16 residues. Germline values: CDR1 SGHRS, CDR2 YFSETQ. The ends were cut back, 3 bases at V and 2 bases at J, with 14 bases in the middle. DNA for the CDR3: TGCGCCAGCAGCTCCACGGGAGGCTCGACTAATGAAAAACTGTTTTTT. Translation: CASSSTGGSTNEKLFF.

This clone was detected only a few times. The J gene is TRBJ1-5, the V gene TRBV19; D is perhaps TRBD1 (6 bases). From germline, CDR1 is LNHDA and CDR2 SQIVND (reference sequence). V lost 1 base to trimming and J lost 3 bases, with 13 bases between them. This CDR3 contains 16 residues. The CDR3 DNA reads TGTGCCAGTAGTATAGCGGGCCAGGGGAACAATCAGCCCCAGCATTTT. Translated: CASSIAGQGNNQPQHF.

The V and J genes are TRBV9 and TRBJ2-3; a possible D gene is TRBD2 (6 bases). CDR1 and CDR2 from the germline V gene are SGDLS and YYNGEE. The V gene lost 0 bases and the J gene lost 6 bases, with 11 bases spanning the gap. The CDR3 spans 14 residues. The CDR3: CASSVDPLADTQYF. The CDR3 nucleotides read TGTGCCAGCAGCGTAGACCCGCTAGCGGATACGCAGTATTTT.